The T cell receptor beta chain described here comes from a study of T cell repertoires in cytomegalovirus infection. At the level of the study: Alongside well-studied HLA-B-restricted CMV epitopes, recently identified HLA-C-restricted CMV epitopes were also used. The public TCR beta signatures pointed to both CMV infection and matching HLA type.

Points on this clonotype: As yet, its antigen is unknown.

TCRdb itself ran the reads through MiXCR, one entry per CDR3 protein. The sample yields 900,000 to 950,000 distinct CDR3 sequences, around 30% seen once. General observations from the study: Summed frequency of public TCR beta families distinguished CMV carriers with the relevant HLA.

This CDR3 spans 15 amino acids. CDR1 and CDR2 (germline): SGHNT, YYREEE (reference sequence). V lost 6 bases to trimming and J lost 3 bases; unmatched junction nucleotides: 7. The chain is built from TRBV5-4 and TRBJ2-1; 9 positions agree with TRBD2. The material was cultured CD8+ T cells from PBMCs, obtained from culture after CMV antigen stimulation. The source of this sequence is a human donor in good health (CMV status not recorded). Some clones in this sample may be carry-over from other donors' samples. The CDR3 reads CASIILAGSYNEQFF. The CDR3 region has the DNA TGTGCCAGCATCATCCTAGCGGGGAGCTACAATGAGCAGTTCTTC.